One sample yielded the 23 T cell receptor beta chains listed below, sequenced in a study of blood T cell repertoires in COVID-19. Repertoires were generated with immunoSEQ multiplex PCR, while TCRdb's copy carries only in-frame clones and drops some. The sample lists approximately 340,000 clones, 65% to 85% seen once, with approximately 3.1% in the top ten. The sequenced material came from peripheral blood. These receptors were collected from a man aged 25 to 45 with active or convalescent COVID-19.

The chain recombines TRBV19 with TRBJ2-5, with TRBD2 identical over 16 bases. V shed 5 bases, J shed 4 bases, and the junction held 7 bases outside the gene matches. From germline, CDR1 is LNHDA and CDR2 SQIVND (reference sequence). The CDR3 consists of 17 residues. For the CDR3, the DNA is TGTGCCAGTAGTGGGACTAGCGGGGGGGCCGCGGGAGAGACCCAGTACTTC. Translated, it gives CASSGTSGGAAGETQYF.

J is TRBJ2-7 and V is TRBV20-1; perhaps TRBD2 as D (6 bases). CDR1 is DFQATT and CDR2 is SNEGSKA in the germline V gene (reference sequence). The CDR3 contains 13 residues. With 3 bases removed from V and 2 bases from J, the gap between germline ends came to 11 bases. This chain's CDR3 is CSASRDSAYEQYF. For the CDR3, the DNA is TGCAGTGCTAGTAGGGACTCTGCCTACGAGCAGTACTTC.

The rearrangement joins TRBV5-1 to TRBJ2-1; 7 nucleotides align to TRBD2. Germline V gene lookup returns CDR1 SGHRS and CDR2 YFSETQ. After removal of 0 bases from V and 0 bases from J, the junction contained 0 bases not matched to a gene. CDR3 length: 15 amino acids. CDR3 protein: CASSLGGSSYNEQFF. The CDR3, as DNA: TGCGCCAGCAGCTTGGGCGGGAGCTCCTACAATGAGCAGTTCTTC.

The chain employs TRBV11-2 and TRBJ2-3; 7 bases match TRBD2. The J segment lost 8 bases and the V segment lost 5 bases, leaving 16 bases of the junction unmatched. The CDR3 extends over 16 amino acids. The germline V gene has CDR1 SGHAT and CDR2 FQNNGV. The CDR3: CASSHLADKAQITQYF. The CDR3 region has the DNA TGTGCCAGCAGCCATCTAGCGGATAAAGCACAGATTACGCAGTATTTT.

The V call is TRBV9, the J call TRBJ1-5; TRBD1 is a possible D gene (5 bases). The germline gives CDR1 SGDLS, CDR2 YYNGEE. The CDR3 contains 14 residues. V was pared by 3 bases and J by 3 bases, with 10 bases between. CDR3 in DNA: TGTGCCAGCAGCGGAGGACAAGTCAATCAGCCCCAGCATTTT. As protein: CASSGGQVNQPQHF.

The chain recombines TRBV19 with TRBJ2-7; a weak D match, TRBD1 (6 bases). Germline V gene sequence: CDR1 LNHDA, CDR2 SQIVND (reference sequence). This CDR3 has 11 amino acids. The CDR3, as DNA: TGTGTGACAGGTAGCTCCTACGAGCAGTACTTC. This sequence encodes CVTGSSYEQYF.

The rearrangement uses TRBV5-1 and TRBJ2-3; TRBD2 matches at 11 bases. The CDR3 is 17 amino acids. CDR1 and CDR2 from the germline V gene are SGHRS and YFSETQ. V shed 4 bases and J 0 bases; nucleotides not matched to a gene: 7. CDR3 sequence (DNA): TGCGCCAGCAGCAATCTAGCGGGAGGTCTTAGCACAGATACGCAGTATTTT. Encoded protein: CASSNLAGGLSTDTQYF.

The chain couples TRBV5-1 to TRBJ2-7, with D tentatively TRBD2 (6 bases). The CDR3 totals 14 residues. Germline V gene sequence: CDR1 SGHRS, CDR2 YFSETQ. Trimming took 0 bases from V and 5 from J, leaving 12 bases between them. The CDR3 sequence is CASSLEEGLNEQYF. The CDR3 nucleotides are TGCGCCAGCAGCTTGGAGGAGGGCCTAAACGAGCAGTACTTC.

The chain couples TRBV19 to TRBJ1-5, with a weak D call TRBD1 (5 bases). This CDR3 has 13 amino acids. V lost 7 bases and J lost 4, with 11 bases in between. Germline lookup yields CDR1 LNHDA and CDR2 SQIVND (reference sequence). CDR3 amino acids: CASTYDRNQPQHF. CDR3 nucleotide sequence: TGTGCCAGTACCTACGACAGAAATCAGCCCCAGCATTTT.

The J gene is TRBJ1-6, the V gene TRBV6-5; D may be TRBD1 (5 bases). The V gene's germline CDR1 is MNHEY and CDR2 SVGAGI. The germline V and J ends were trimmed by 7 bases and 7 bases, with 17 bases remaining between them. CDR3 length: 15 residues. The CDR3 protein is CASTHRGTANSPLHF. The CDR3 coding sequence is TGTGCCAGCACTCACCGCGGGACGGCAAATTCACCCCTCCACTTT.

V and J are TRBV4-1 and TRBJ2-3; TRBD1 is a possible D gene (5 bases). CDR1 is MGHRA, CDR2 YSYEKL, per germline. This CDR3 has 16 amino acids. Trimming took off 1 base at V and 3 bases at J, with 14 bases between the two ends. The CDR3 loop reads CASSQGRVLRTDTQYF. CDR3 coding DNA: TGCGCCAGCAGCCAAGGCAGGGTTTTGAGGACAGATACGCAGTATTTT.

V usage is TRBV11-3 and J usage is TRBJ2-3, with 9 bases identical to TRBD1. Per the germline V gene, CDR1 is SGHNT and CDR2 is YENEEA. V shed 1 base and J 6 bases; nucleotides not matched to a gene: 5. The CDR3 sequence is 15 residues long. This chain's CDR3 is CASSLGTGVVDTQYF. CDR3 bases: TGTGCCAGCAGCTTAGGGACAGGGGTGGTGGATACGCAGTATTTT.

The chain has TRBV24-1 and TRBJ2-1, with a weak D call TRBD1 (5 bases). There are 13 residues in the CDR3. In germline, CDR1 is KGHDR, CDR2 SFDVKD. Deletions cut 4 bases from V and 14 bases from J, with 17 bases between. The CDR3 sequence is CATSDPLGDPEFF. CDR3 bases: TGTGCCACCAGTGACCCCCTAGGGGATCCGGAGTTCTTC.

The chain combines TRBV28 with TRBJ2-1; no clear D gene. V gave up 4 bases and J gave up 8 bases, with 9 bases separating them. The germline gives CDR1 MDHEN, CDR2 SYDVKM. CDR3 size: 12 residues. CDR3 sequence: CASSSRPYEQFF. The CDR3 region has the DNA TGTGCCAGCAGTTCGCGGCCGTATGAGCAGTTCTTC.

The genes are TRBV5-1 and TRBJ2-2; tentative D call: TRBD2 (6 bases). The CDR3 extends over 15 amino acids. CDR1 and CDR2 from the germline V gene are SGHRS and YFSETQ. V shed 0 bases and J shed 6 bases, with 12 bases lying between them. The CDR3 sequence is CASSLETSPAGELFF. In DNA form, the CDR3 reads TGCGCCAGCAGCTTGGAGACTAGTCCCGCCGGGGAGCTGTTTTTT. The full variable domain, in which reference TRBV5-1 and TRBJ2-2 provide the parts outside the CDR3, is KAGVTQTPRYLIKTRGQQVTLSCSPISGHRSVSWYQQTPGQGLQFLFEYFSETQRNKGNFPGRFSGRQFSNSRSEMNVSTLELGDSALYLCASSLETSPAGELFFGEGSRLTVL.

This sequence joins TRBV13 and TRBJ2-7, with 11 bases lining up with TRBD2. J gave up 5 bases and V 5 bases, and 5 bases lay outside the gene matches. This CDR3 spans 14 amino acids. CDR1 and CDR2 (germline): PRHDT, FYEKMQ (reference sequence). CDR3 amino acids: CASSDTSGSNEQYF. The CDR3 bases are TGTGCCAGCAGCGACACTAGCGGGAGTAACGAGCAGTACTTC.

For this clone: Other DNA sequences in this sample translate to the same CDR3. V and J are TRBV7-2 and TRBJ2-1, with D perhaps TRBD2 (5 bases). The germline gives CDR1 SGHTA, CDR2 FQGNSA. The CDR3 is 13 residues long. Between the trimmed V and J ends, which lost 8 bases and 6 bases, there was a span of 14 bases. For the CDR3, the DNA is TGTGCCAGCTCTTCGGGGATGCGCAATGAGCAGTTCTTC. It translates to CASSSGMRNEQFF.

The chain carries TRBV19 and TRBJ2-1, with D hard to call. The CDR3 contains 15 residues. The V end lost 5 bases, the J end lost 0 bases, and 11 bases lay between the germline ends. In germline, CDR1 is LNHDA, CDR2 SQIVND (reference sequence). CDR3 coding DNA: TGTGCCAGTAGTCTACTTCCGAGCTCCTACAATGAGCAGTTCTTC. It yields the protein CASSLLPSSYNEQFF.

The chain's CDR3 is CASSSFAGGNYNEQFF. The CDR3 nucleotides read TGTGCCAGCAGTTCCTTCGCGGGAGGAAACTACAATGAGCAGTTCTTC. This chain uses TRBV5-5 with TRBJ2-1, with 8 bases that match TRBD2. The V gene's germline CDR1 is SGHKS and CDR2 YYEKEE (reference sequence). The CDR3 contains 16 residues. The J segment lost 3 bases and the V segment lost 5 bases, leaving 10 bases of the junction unmatched.

The CDR3 nucleotides read TGTGCCAGCAGCCAAGGTCTTACTGTCTACGAGCAGTACTTC. Amino acid sequence: CASSQGLTVYEQYF. The J gene is TRBJ2-7, the V gene TRBV3-1 (or the pseudogene TRBV3-2), with D unclear. This CDR3 contains 14 residues. V dropped 1 base and J dropped 3 bases, with 10 bases sitting between them. Germline CDR1 and CDR2: LGHDT and YNNKEL (reference sequence).

The chain links TRBV6-1 to TRBJ1-2; D gene uncertain. Germline assignment: CDR1 MNHNS and CDR2 SASEGT. Trimming left V 2 bases short and J 0 bases short, with 10 bases between. The CDR3 contains 15 residues. The DNA for the CDR3 is TGTGCCAGCAGTGAAAGAGGAGTAGCTAACTATGGCTACACCTTC. Amino acids: CASSERGVANYGYTF.

The gene calls are TRBV30 and TRBJ2-7, with 7 bases identical to TRBD1. V trimming: 5 bases; J trimming: 3 bases; junction bases outside the gene matches: 7. This CDR3 is built from 13 residues. Germline assignment: CDR1 GTSNPN and CDR2 SVGIG (reference sequence). This CDR3 reads CAWAGTGVYEQYF. CDR3 nucleotide sequence: TGTGCCTGGGCTGGCACAGGGGTCTACGAGCAGTACTTC.

The sample holds a few counts of this clone. This chain links TRBV7-3 with TRBJ2-2; 9 bases are shared with TRBD2. V lost 1 base to trimming and J lost 4 bases; unmatched junction nucleotides: 10. Germline V CDR1 and CDR2: SGHTA, FQGTGA. This CDR3 has 18 amino acids. CDR3 in DNA: TGTGCCAGCAGCTTAAACCTCCCCGGGACTAGCAGCACCGGGGAGCTGTTTTTT. Encoded protein: CASSLNLPGTSSTGELFF. The full variable domain, completed using reference TRBV7-3 and TRBJ2-2, is GAGVSQTPSNKVTEKGKYVELRCDPISGHTALYWYRQSLGQGPEFLIYFQGTGAADDSGLPNDRFFAVRPEGSVSTLKIQRTERGDSAVYLCASSLNLPGTSSTGELFFGEGSRLTVL.